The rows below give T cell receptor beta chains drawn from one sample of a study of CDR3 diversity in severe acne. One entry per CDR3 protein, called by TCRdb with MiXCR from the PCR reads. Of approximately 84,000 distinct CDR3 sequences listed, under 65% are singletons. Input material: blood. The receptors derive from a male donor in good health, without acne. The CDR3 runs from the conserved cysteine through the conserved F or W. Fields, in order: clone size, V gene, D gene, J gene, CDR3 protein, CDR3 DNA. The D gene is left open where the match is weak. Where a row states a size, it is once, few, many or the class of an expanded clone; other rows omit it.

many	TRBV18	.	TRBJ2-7	CASSPRAREPYEQYF	TGTGCCAGCTCACCACGGGCGCGGGAACCGTACGAGCAGTACTTC
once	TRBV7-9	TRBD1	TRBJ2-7	CASSRDRGTGEQYF	TGTGCCAGCAGCAGGGACAGGGGGACTGGCGAGCAGTACTTC
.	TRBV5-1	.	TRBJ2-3	CASSLFGRGGDTQYF	TGCGCCAGCAGCTTGTTCGGTAGGGGAGGAGATACGCAGTATTTT
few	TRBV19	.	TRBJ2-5	CASSINQETQYF	TGTGCCAGTAGTATCAATCAAGAGACCCAGTACTTC
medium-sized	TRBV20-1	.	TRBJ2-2	CSARGTGSTGELFF	TGCAGTGCTAGAGGAACAGGCTCCACCGGGGAGCTGTTTTTT
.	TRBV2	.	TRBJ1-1	CASRADSYMNTEAFF	TGTGCCAGCAGGGCGGACAGCTATATGAACACTGAAGCTTTCTTT
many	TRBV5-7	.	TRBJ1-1	CASNPQLGRSTEAFF	TGTGCCAGCAACCCCCAGCTAGGGAGAAGCACTGAAGCTTTCTTT
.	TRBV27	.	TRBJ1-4	CASSRGTVNNEKLFF	TGTGCCAGCAGTCGAGGGACGGTGAATAATGAAAAACTGTTTTTT
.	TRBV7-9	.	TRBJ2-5	CASRLGGGAQYF	TGTGCCAGCAGACTCGGGGGCGGGGCCCAGTACTTC
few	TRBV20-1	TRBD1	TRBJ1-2	CSARWTGGEGYTF	TGCAGTGCTCGCTGGACAGGGGGTGAAGGCTACACCTTC
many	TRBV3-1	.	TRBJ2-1	CASSQDPRVMNYNEQFF	TGTGCCAGCAGCCAAGATCCCCGGGTAATGAACTACAATGAGCAGTTCTTC
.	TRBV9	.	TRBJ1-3	CASSVPGSGNTIYF	TGTGCCAGCAGCGTACCAGGGTCCGGAAACACCATATATTTT
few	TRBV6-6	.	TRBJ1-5	CASSYSERWQPQHF	TGTGCCAGCAGTTACTCAGAACGATGGCAGCCCCAGCATTTT
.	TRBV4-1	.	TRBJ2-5	CASSRAQGRGTQYF	TGCGCCAGCAGCCGAGCCCAGGGGCGGGGGACCCAGTACTTC
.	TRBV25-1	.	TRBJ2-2	CAISEGTGELFF	TGTGCCATCAGTGAAGGGACCGGGGAGCTGTTTTTT
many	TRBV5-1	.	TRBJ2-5	CASSLADTEQETQYF	TGCGCCAGCAGCTTGGCGGACACCGAACAAGAGACCCAGTACTTC
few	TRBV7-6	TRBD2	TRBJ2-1	CASSLFPGTSNEQFF	TGTGCCAGCAGCCTATTCCCCGGGACTAGCAATGAGCAGTTCTTC
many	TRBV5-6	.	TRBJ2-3	CASSITEGGSTDTQYF	TGTGCCAGCAGCATAACCGAGGGGGGGAGCACAGATACGCAGTATTTT
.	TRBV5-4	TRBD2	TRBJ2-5	CASSLDLAGREYF	TGTGCCAGCAGCTTAGACCTAGCGGGAAGAGAGTACTTC
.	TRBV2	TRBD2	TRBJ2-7	CASSPSGSGRNEQYF	TGTGCCAGCAGCCCTAGCGGGAGCGGCAGGAACGAGCAGTACTTC
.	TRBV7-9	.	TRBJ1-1	CASSPSTEAFF	TGTGCCAGCAGCCCCTCTACTGAAGCTTTCTTT
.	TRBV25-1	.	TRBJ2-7	CASRPPRGEQYF	TGTGCCAGCCGCCCGCCCCGCGGCGAGCAGTACTTC
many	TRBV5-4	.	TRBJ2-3	CASSLAGPSTDTQYF	TGTGCCAGCAGCTTGGCCGGCCCTAGCACAGATACGCAGTATTTT